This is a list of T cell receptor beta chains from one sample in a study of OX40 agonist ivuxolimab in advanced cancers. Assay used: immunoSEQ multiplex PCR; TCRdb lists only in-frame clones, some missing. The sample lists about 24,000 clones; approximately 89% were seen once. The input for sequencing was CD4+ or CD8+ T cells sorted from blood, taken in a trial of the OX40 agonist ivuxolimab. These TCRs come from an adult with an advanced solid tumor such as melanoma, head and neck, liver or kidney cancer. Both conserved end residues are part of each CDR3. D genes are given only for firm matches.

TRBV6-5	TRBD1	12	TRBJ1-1	CASSEGQGEAFF
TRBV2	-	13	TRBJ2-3	CASSSHSTDTQYF
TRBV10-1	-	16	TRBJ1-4	CASSESRRQLREKLFF
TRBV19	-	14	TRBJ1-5	CASNIGVGNQPQHF
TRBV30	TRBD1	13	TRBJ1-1	CARDSKTNTEAFF
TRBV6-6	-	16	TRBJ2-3	CASSYSSGVSTDTQYF
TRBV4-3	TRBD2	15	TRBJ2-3	CASSLGTKSTDTQYF
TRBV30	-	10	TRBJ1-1	CAWGNTEAFF
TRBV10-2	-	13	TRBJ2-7	CASNRDFNYEQYF
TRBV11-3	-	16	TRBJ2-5	CASSLDWGGSKETQYF
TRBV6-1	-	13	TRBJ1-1	CASRLSLETEAFF
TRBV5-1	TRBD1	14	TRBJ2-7	CASSPDRVTYEQYF
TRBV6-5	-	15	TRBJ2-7	CASSSHQGSPYEQYF
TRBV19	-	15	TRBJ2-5	CASSISGTFQETQYF
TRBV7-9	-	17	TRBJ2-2	CASSLPPGGGNTGELFF
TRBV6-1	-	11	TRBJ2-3	CASSEPDTQYF
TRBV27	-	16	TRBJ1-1	CASSLLGGARNTEAFF
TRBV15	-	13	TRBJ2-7	CATSSGQLYEQYF
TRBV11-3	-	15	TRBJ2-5	CASSLDGSEGETQYF
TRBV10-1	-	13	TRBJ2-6	CASSEAGANVLTF
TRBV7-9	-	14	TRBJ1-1	CASSPRGLNTEAFF
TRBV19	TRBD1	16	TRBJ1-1	CATQGKVRGGNTEAFF
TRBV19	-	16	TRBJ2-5	CASRGHKTGLKETQYF
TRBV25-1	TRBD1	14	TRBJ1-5	CASSAGQGEQPQHF
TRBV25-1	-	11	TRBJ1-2	CASGGVGGYTF
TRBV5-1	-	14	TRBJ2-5	CASRRQLEQETQYF
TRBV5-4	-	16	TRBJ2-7	CASTIIPRRQPYEQYF
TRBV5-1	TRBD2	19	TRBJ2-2	CASSSLKLAGGLNTGELFF
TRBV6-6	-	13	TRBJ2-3	CASSYSSADTQYF
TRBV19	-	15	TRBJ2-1	CASSPESGYQNEQFF
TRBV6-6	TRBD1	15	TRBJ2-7	CASSDTLRQGSEQYF
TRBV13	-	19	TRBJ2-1	CASSLSLAIGQSSYNEQFF
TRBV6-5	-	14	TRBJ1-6	CASSITGTDSPLHF
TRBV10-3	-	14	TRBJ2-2	CAISESTRVGELFF
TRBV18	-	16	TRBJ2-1	CASSPPGVGASNEQFF
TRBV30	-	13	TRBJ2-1	CAWSLGRNNEQFF
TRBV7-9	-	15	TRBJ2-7	CASSLGSGGVYEQYF